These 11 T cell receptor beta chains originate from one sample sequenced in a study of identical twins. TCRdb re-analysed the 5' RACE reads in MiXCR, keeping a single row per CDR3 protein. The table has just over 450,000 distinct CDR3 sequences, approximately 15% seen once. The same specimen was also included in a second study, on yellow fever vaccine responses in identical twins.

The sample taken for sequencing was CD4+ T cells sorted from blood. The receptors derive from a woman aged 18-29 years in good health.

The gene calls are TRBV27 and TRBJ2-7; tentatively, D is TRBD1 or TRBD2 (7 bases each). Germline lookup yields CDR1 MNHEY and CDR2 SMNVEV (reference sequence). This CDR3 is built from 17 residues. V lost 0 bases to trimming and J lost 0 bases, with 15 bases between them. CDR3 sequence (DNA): TGTGCCAGCAGTTTATCGCGGGGGACAGCCAGCTCCTACGAGCAGTACTTC. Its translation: CASSLSRGTASSYEQYF.

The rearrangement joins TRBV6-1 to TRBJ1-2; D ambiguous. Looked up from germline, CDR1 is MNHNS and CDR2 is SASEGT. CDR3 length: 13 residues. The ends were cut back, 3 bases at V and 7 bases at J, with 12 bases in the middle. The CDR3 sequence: CASSDKRGGGYTF. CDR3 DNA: TGTGCCAGCAGTGACAAGCGCGGTGGTGGCTACACCTTC.

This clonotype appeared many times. CDR3 coding DNA: TGCGCCAGCAGCATAACAGGGGGGAACAATGAGCAGTTCTTC. It yields the protein CASSITGGNNEQFF. The chain links TRBV5-1 to TRBJ2-1; 8 bases align to TRBD1. Germline V gene data show CDR1 as SGHRS and CDR2 as YFSETQ. This CDR3 spans 14 amino acids. The V segment lost 4 bases and the J segment 5 bases; nucleotides outside the gene matches: 5.

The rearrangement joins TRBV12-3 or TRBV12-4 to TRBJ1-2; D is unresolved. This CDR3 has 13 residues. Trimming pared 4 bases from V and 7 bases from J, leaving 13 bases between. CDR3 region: CASSSRSNGGYTF. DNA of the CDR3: TGTGCCAGCAGTTCAAGATCCAACGGTGGCTACACCTTC.

The CDR3 nucleotides read TGTGCCAGCAGCTTTGGGGAGGGCACCGGGGAGCTGTTTTTT. It translates to CASSFGEGTGELFF. V usage is TRBV7-9 and J usage is TRBJ2-2, with TRBD2 identical over 7 bases. This CDR3 has 14 residues. J was trimmed by 4 bases and V by 3 bases; bases with no gene match: 2. Germline V gene data show CDR1 as SEHNR and CDR2 as FQNEAQ (reference sequence).

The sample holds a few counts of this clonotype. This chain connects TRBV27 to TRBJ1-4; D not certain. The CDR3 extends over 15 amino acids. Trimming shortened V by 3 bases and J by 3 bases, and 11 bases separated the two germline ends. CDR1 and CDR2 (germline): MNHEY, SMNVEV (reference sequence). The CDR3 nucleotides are TGTGCCAGCAGTTTGCTTATGAAGGCTAATGAAAAACTGTTTTTT. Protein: CASSLLMKANEKLFF.

As DNA, the CDR3 is TGTGCCACCAGCAGAACAGGGGTGGAGACCCAGTACTTC. It encodes CATSRTGVETQYF. The V and J genes are TRBV15 and TRBJ2-5; 7 nucleotides line up with TRBD1. This CDR3 is built from 13 residues. The J segment lost 5 bases and the V segment lost 2 bases, leaving 2 bases of the junction unmatched. Germline CDR1 is LNHNV and CDR2 is YYDKDF (reference sequence).

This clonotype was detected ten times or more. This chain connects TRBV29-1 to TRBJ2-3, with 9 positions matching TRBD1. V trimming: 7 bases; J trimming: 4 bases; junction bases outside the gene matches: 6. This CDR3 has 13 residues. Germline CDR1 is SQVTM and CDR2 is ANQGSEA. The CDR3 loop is CSAKGQGADTQYF. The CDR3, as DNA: TGCAGCGCAAAGGGACAGGGTGCAGATACGCAGTATTTT.

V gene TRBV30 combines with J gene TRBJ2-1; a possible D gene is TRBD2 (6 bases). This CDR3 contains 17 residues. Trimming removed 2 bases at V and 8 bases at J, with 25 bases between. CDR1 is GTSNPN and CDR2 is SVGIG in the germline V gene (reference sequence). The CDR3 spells CAWSRIGDSRTTDEQFF. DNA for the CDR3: TGTGCCTGGAGTCGTATTGGGGACTCCAGAACGACCGATGAGCAGTTCTTC.

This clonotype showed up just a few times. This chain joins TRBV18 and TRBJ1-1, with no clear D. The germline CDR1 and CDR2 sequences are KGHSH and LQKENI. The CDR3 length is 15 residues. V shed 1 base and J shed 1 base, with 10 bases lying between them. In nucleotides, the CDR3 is TGTGCCAGCTCACCACGTCAGATATCGAACACTGAAGCTTTCTTT. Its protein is CASSPRQISNTEAFF.

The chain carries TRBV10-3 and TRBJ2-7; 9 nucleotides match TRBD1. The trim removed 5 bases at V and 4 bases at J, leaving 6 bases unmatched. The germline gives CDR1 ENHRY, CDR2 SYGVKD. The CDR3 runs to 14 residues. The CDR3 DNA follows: TGTGCCATCAGTACAGGGGGCAGGACGTACGAGCAGTACTTC. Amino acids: CAISTGGRTYEQYF.